This is a list of T cell receptor beta chains from one sample in a study of STAT5B mutations in CD4+ large granular lymphocyte leukemia. Clones were read by immunoSEQ multiplex PCR, and TCRdb kept only the in-frame ones, dropping some. The sample contains approximately 30,000 clones, 65% to 80% of which appear only once. Sequences were obtained from CD4+ T cells from blood buffy coats. The receptors stem from a human donor in good health. Each CDR3 is given with its conserved first and last residue. The D gene is left open where the match is weak. Clone size, where shown, is once, few, many, or a class for clones that have expanded.

abundance	j_gene	v_gene	d_gene	CDR3nt	CDR3aa
-	TRBJ2-3	TRBV2	-	TGTGCCAGCAGTCTTACCGCGAGCGCAGATACGCAGTATTTT	CASSLTASADTQYF
few	TRBJ1-1	TRBV28	-	TGTGCCAGCAGGACCGGGACCCCATCAGGAGCTTTCTTT	CASRTGTPSGAFF
once	TRBJ2-5	TRBV10-3	-	TGTGCCATCAGCGCCCGACAGGATCAAGAGACCCAGTACTTC	CAISARQDQETQYF
-	TRBJ1-1	TRBV4-2	-	TGTGCCAGCAGCCAAGATGCGAGGAACACTGAAGCTTTCTTT	CASSQDARNTEAFF
-	TRBJ2-3	TRBV9	TRBD2	TGTGCCAGCAGCAGAGGACTAGCGGGAGCGGAAGATACGCAGTATTTT	CASSRGLAGAEDTQYF
-	TRBJ1-5	TRBV6-6	-	TGTGCCAGCAGTTACGATCAGCCCCAGCATTTT	CASSYDQPQHF
-	TRBJ2-1	TRBV12-1	-	TGTGCCAGCAGTGGAAGGGGGCCTTACAATGAGCAGTTCTTC	CASSGRGPYNEQFF
-	TRBJ2-1	TRBV7-9	-	TGTGCCAGCAGCTTAGGATCTGAGCAGTTCTTC	CASSLGSEQFF
-	TRBJ1-2	TRBV29-1	-	TGCAGCGTTGAAATAGGATCCGGGCGGCATGGCTACACCTTC	CSVEIGSGRHGYTF
once	TRBJ2-2	TRBV9	TRBD2	TGTGCCAGCAACGGAATTGGACTAGCGGGGTCCGGGGAGCTGTTTTTT	CASNGIGLAGSGELFF
-	TRBJ2-5	TRBV7-9	TRBD1	TGTGCCAGCGCGGTGACAGGGAAGGAGACCCAGTACTTC	CASAVTGKETQYF
once	TRBJ2-7	TRBV5-1	TRBD1	TGCGCCAGCAGCACGACGACAGGGGAAGGATACGAGCAGTACTTC	CASSTTTGEGYEQYF
-	TRBJ2-2	TRBV5-4	TRBD1	TGTGCCAGCACGGGACAGGGGCCTTACTCAGGTGGCGGGGAGCTGTTTTTT	CASTGQGPYSGGGELFF
-	TRBJ1-2	TRBV5-1	TRBD1	TGCGCCAGCAGCTTGAAATTAACAGGGGAAGGCTACACCTTC	CASSLKLTGEGYTF
few	TRBJ1-6	TRBV7-9	-	TGTGCCAGCAGCTCTTCAGGGGATAATTCACCCCTCCACTTT	CASSSSGDNSPLHF
-	TRBJ1-3	TRBV9	-	TGTGCCAGCAGCTCTAGCGATTCCGGAAACACCATATATTTT	CASSSSDSGNTIYF
-	TRBJ2-7	TRBV6-5	-	TGTGCCAGCAGTTACTCGAAGGGACTGGTTTCCTACGAGCAGTACTTC	CASSYSKGLVSYEQYF
-	TRBJ2-4	TRBV6-1	-	TGTGCCAGCAGTGTGAGTCAGGAAATTAGGAACATTCAGTACTTC	CASSVSQEIRNIQYF
-	TRBJ2-1	TRBV7-2	-	TGTGCCAGCAGCTGGGACGGGAGATGGGGTGGCAATGAGCAGTTCTTC	CASSWDGRWGGNEQFF
-	TRBJ2-2	TRBV19	-	TGTGCCAGTAGTATAGGAGGAGGCAGGGGATCCGGGGAGCTGTTTTTT	CASSIGGGRGSGELFF
few	TRBJ1-1	TRBV14	-	TGTGCCAGCAGCCAAGCGCTGGCCCTGAACACTGAAGCTTTCTTT	CASSQALALNTEAFF
few	TRBJ1-1	TRBV5-1	TRBD1	TGCGCCAGCAGCTCAATAGGGGGCAACACTGAAGCTTTCTTT	CASSSIGGNTEAFF
-	TRBJ2-1	TRBV2	TRBD2	TGTGCCAGCGGACTAGCGGGGTACAATGAGCAGTTCTTC	CASGLAGYNEQFF
-	TRBJ2-3	TRBV11-2	-	TGTGCCAGCAGCTTAGGCGGTAGAACAGATACGCAGTATTTT	CASSLGGRTDTQYF
-	TRBJ1-4	TRBV9	-	TGTGCCAGCAGCGTCCGGGCCTTTGGGGAAAAACTGTTTTTT	CASSVRAFGEKLFF
-	TRBJ1-2	TRBV5-1	-	TGCGCCAGCAGCTCCGGCTTAAGCAACTATGGCTACACCTTC	CASSSGLSNYGYTF
-	TRBJ2-7	TRBV18	-	TGTGCCAGCTCACCGGTCACAGGTTACGAGCAGTACTTC	CASSPVTGYEQYF
-	TRBJ2-2	TRBV18	TRBD1	TGTGCCAGCTCACCGATACAGGGGGAGTTTAACACCGGGGAGCTGTTTTTT	CASSPIQGEFNTGELFF
-	TRBJ2-5	TRBV7-8	-	TGTGCCAGCAGCCCGGCCCCTGTTGGGATCGGAGAGACCCAGTACTTC	CASSPAPVGIGETQYF
-	TRBJ1-5	TRBV6-5	TRBD1	TGTGCCAGCAGTTACGACAGGGCTAGCAATCAGCCCCAGCATTTT	CASSYDRASNQPQHF
-	TRBJ1-1	TRBV6-6	TRBD1	TGTGCCAGCAGTTTCCTAGGGGACAGGGCGAAATCTTTCTTT	CASSFLGDRAKSFF
-	TRBJ1-4	TRBV2	-	TGTGCCAGCAGTCCAATAGCAACTAATGAAAAACTGTTTTTT	CASSPIATNEKLFF
-	TRBJ2-3	TRBV5-1	TRBD2	TGCGCCAGCACCCGGGGGGTAGGCACAGATACGCAGTATTTT	CASTRGVGTDTQYF
-	TRBJ2-2	TRBV5-1	-	TGCGCCAGCAGCTTGGGCCAGGGGCCCACCGGGGAGCTGTTTTTT	CASSLGQGPTGELFF
-	TRBJ2-5	TRBV7-9	-	TGTGCCAGCAGCTTAGCGGGCCTAGGGGGAGAGACCCAGTACTTC	CASSLAGLGGETQYF
few	TRBJ1-1	TRBV19	-	TGTGCCAGTAGTATAGTAGGGGGAATCACTGAAGCTTTCTTT	CASSIVGGITEAFF
-	TRBJ1-5	TRBV7-2	-	TGTGCCAGCAGCTCCCGCGGCGGGCCGAATAGCAATCAGCCCCAGCATTTT	CASSSRGGPNSNQPQHF
few	TRBJ2-3	TRBV9	-	TGTGCCAGCAGCGTAGCCGGGAGTTCAAGCACAGATACGCAGTATTTT	CASSVAGSSSTDTQYF
-	TRBJ2-7	TRBV15	TRBD1	TGTGCCACCAGCAGAGGTGGACAGGGGACGGATCGGAGCGAGCAGTACTTC	CATSRGGQGTDRSEQYF
-	TRBJ1-4	TRBV7-2	TRBD1	TGTGCCAGCAGCCCTCGACAGGGGCAAGGGGAAAAACTGTTTTTT	CASSPRQGQGEKLFF
-	TRBJ2-1	TRBV6-6	-	TGTGCCAGCAGTCGCACAGACAATGAGCAGTTCTTC	CASSRTDNEQFF
-	TRBJ2-1	TRBV5-6	TRBD1	TGTGCCAGCAGCCGAATTCCAGGGGGCCAATCCTCCTACAATGAGCAGTTCTTC	CASSRIPGGQSSYNEQFF
few	TRBJ2-1	TRBV10-3	TRBD2	TGTGCCATCAGGGCTAGCGGGACCAATGAGCAGTTCTTC	CAIRASGTNEQFF
-	TRBJ2-3	TRBV5-4	TRBD2	TGTGCCAGCAGCGCAGGACTAGACCTTAGCACAGATACGCAGTATTTT	CASSAGLDLSTDTQYF
-	TRBJ2-3	TRBV28	TRBD1	TGTGCCACTTCGACAGGGAAGGACACAGATACGCAGTATTTT	CATSTGKDTDTQYF
-	TRBJ1-2	TRBV7-2	TRBD1	TGTGCCAGCAGCTTGACAGGGGGAAAGTATAACTATGGCTACACCTTC	CASSLTGGKYNYGYTF
-	TRBJ2-7	TRBV5-6	-	TGTGCCAGCAGCTTGGGACCGACAGAACTCTACGAGCAGTACTTC	CASSLGPTELYEQYF
-	TRBJ2-7	TRBV15	-	TGTGCCACCAGCAGAGAAGGCCAGCAGTACTTC	CATSREGQQYF
-	TRBJ2-3	TRBV6-1	TRBD2	TGTGCCAGCAGTGAAGCAGGGAGGGGAGATACGCAGTATTTT	CASSEAGRGDTQYF
few	TRBJ1-2	TRBV6-1	-	TGTGCCAGCAGTGAATTGGTCAAAGGCTATGGCTACACCTTC	CASSELVKGYGYTF
-	TRBJ2-1	TRBV4-3	-	TGCGCCAGCAGCCGATTAGATATTGGGAGCTCCTACAATGAGCAGTTCTTC	CASSRLDIGSSYNEQFF
-	TRBJ2-1	TRBV28	TRBD2	TGTGCCAGCAGTTTCTTAACTAGCGGGAGGGACTACAATGAGCAGTTCTTC	CASSFLTSGRDYNEQFF
-	TRBJ2-7	TRBV20-1	TRBD1	TGCAGTGCACCCAGGGGGACCTCGGAGTACTTC	CSAPRGTSEYF
few	TRBJ2-4	TRBV19	-	TGTGCCAGTAGTAAGGGGCAGGGGGGAGCCAAAAACATTCAGTACTTC	CASSKGQGGAKNIQYF
-	TRBJ2-5	TRBV19	TRBD1	TGTGCCAGTAGTAACAGGGGTTATAGGGAGACCCAGTACTTC	CASSNRGYRETQYF
-	TRBJ2-5	TRBV30	-	TGTGCCTGGAATCGGGCAGGGTCCCAAGAGACCCAGTACTTC	CAWNRAGSQETQYF
few	TRBJ1-1	TRBV6-6	-	TGTGCCAGCTGTCAGGGGACTGAAGCTTTCTTT	CASCQGTEAFF
-	TRBJ2-5	TRBV2	-	TGTGCCAGCACCGACAGGTCCATCGGGGAGACCCAGTACTTC	CASTDRSIGETQYF
few	TRBJ1-1	TRBV9	-	TGTGCCAGCAGCGAGTGGGTAAACACTGAAGCTTTCTTT	CASSEWVNTEAFF